The rows below give T cell receptor beta chains drawn from one sample of a study of cytomegalovirus exposure and HLA in healthy donors. Clones were sequenced by immunoSEQ multiplex PCR, and TCRdb holds only the in-frame ones, with some missing. The sample holds 95,000 to 110,000 clones, 73% seen once. The sequenced sample was PBMCs. These receptors were taken from a man aged 25 to 40 in good health and CMV-seronegative. Each CDR3 is given with its conserved first and last residue. The D gene is left open where the match is weak. A row's size may be missing; if present it is once, few, many or a size class.

cdr3_nt cdr3_aa d_call j_call v_call clone_size
TGTGCCAGCTCACCCGACAGGGAAGGAGGCTACACCTTC CASSPDREGGYTF TRBD1 TRBJ1-2 TRBV18 -
TGTGCCAGCAGCGCTAGCGGGAAGGGAGAGACCCAGTACTTC CASSASGKGETQYF TRBD2 TRBJ2-5 TRBV9 -
TGCAGTGCACCCAGGGGGGAGACCCAGTACTTC CSAPRGETQYF TRBD1 TRBJ2-5 TRBV20-1 once
TGTGCCAGCAAGCAGGCGCCGGATCAGCCCCAGCATTTT CASKQAPDQPQHF - TRBJ1-5 TRBV6-1 -
TGTGCCAGCAGCCGTCGGACAGGGTCAACTAATGAAAAACTGTTTTTT CASSRRTGSTNEKLFF TRBD1 TRBJ1-4 TRBV7-9 few
TGTGCCAGCAGTCCCGGGACAGGTTCCTACGAGCAGTACTTC CASSPGTGSYEQYF TRBD1 TRBJ2-7 TRBV28 few
TGTGCCAGTAGTATAGGGCCCAGTAATCAGCCCCAGCATTTT CASSIGPSNQPQHF - TRBJ1-5 TRBV19 -
TGTGCCAGCAGCCCCGGGGGCTACGAGCAGTACTTC CASSPGGYEQYF - TRBJ2-7 TRBV7-6 few
TGTGCCAGCTCACCGGCCAGACAAGAGACCCAGTACTTC CASSPARQETQYF - TRBJ2-5 TRBV18 -
TGTGCCAGCAGGAGGGCCGACGGCACAGATACGCAGTATTTT CASRRADGTDTQYF - TRBJ2-3 TRBV10-3 -
TGTGCCAGCAGTAGCGGGACAGGGGGCTTGTATGGCTACACCTTC CASSSGTGGLYGYTF TRBD1 TRBJ1-2 TRBV9 once
TGTGCCAGCAGCTTAACCGACGGGCGGGGGAAATACAATGAGCAGTTCTTC CASSLTDGRGKYNEQFF TRBD2 TRBJ2-1 TRBV5-6 -
TGTGCCAGCAGTACGACAGGGTCGTACACTGAAGCTTTCTTT CASSTTGSYTEAFF TRBD1 TRBJ1-1 TRBV28 -
TGTGCCTGGAGTCCCGCGTCGTGGGAGCAGTACTTC CAWSPASWEQYF - TRBJ2-7 TRBV30 -
TGTGCCAGCACACAAAGGGTGAGCGGTACCACAGATACGCAGTATTTT CASTQRVSGTTDTQYF - TRBJ2-3 TRBV11-2 once
TGTGCCAGCAGTCGTAGGGGGGGCCTGCGGCGGGAGAACCACAATGAGCAGTTCTTC CASSRRGGLRRENHNEQFF - TRBJ2-1 TRBV7-9 -
TGTGCCAGCAGCTTCACCAAGCGGGGGGGCTCCGACAATGAGCAGTTCTTC CASSFTKRGGSDNEQFF TRBD2 TRBJ2-1 TRBV7-3 few
TGTGCCAGCAGTTTTAGCGGAGGGGGCTACGGCGAGCAGTACTTC CASSFSGGGYGEQYF - TRBJ2-7 TRBV27 once